These 28 T cell receptor beta chains share one sample of origin, sequenced in a study of read filtering for tumor transcriptome and immune sequencing. From roughly 390 ng of RNA, a library with molecular barcoded alpha/delta and beta/gamma adaptors was made. Each CDR3 protein is one row after TCRdb ran MiXCR on the reads. The sample shows some 39,000 distinct CDR3 sequences, around 15% of them seen only once. The sequenced material came from a population of CD138-negative cells sorted from bone marrow. Receptor source: a donor aged 40 or older with multiple myeloma.

This clonotype occurred many times. This sequence joins TRBV7-9 and TRBJ1-2; 7 bases fit TRBD1. The CDR3 length is 15 residues. The V and J ends lost 5 bases and 6 bases, in that order; junction bases with no gene match: 12. Germline CDR1 is SEHNR and CDR2 is FQNEAQ (reference sequence). The CDR3 reads CASSAQGVSIDGYTF. The CDR3 bases are TGTGCCAGCAGCGCTCAGGGGGTCTCTATCGATGGCTACACCTTC.

Ten or more counts support this clonotype. This rearrangement joins TRBV29-1 to TRBJ2-3; a possible D gene is TRBD1 (5 bases). Between the trimmed V and J ends, which lost 1 base and 1 base, there was a span of 9 bases. Germline V gene data show CDR1 as SQVTM and CDR2 as ANQGSEA. CDR3 length equals 14 residues. The CDR3 coding sequence is TGCAGCGTTGAAGGGGGCAGGGGCACAGATACGCAGTATTTT. It codes for CSVEGGRGTDTQYF.

In its sample, this clonotype was seen once. With a far larger clone one base away, a read error is the likely cause. CDR3 bases: TGTGCCAGCAGCCGCGGGGCTAGCTCCTACAATGAGCAGTCCTTC. This translates into CASSRGASSYNEQSF. The rearrangement joins TRBV6-6 to TRBJ2-1, with a weak D call TRBD2 (6 bases). The germline V gene encodes CDR1 MNHNY and CDR2 SVGAGI (reference sequence). The CDR3 has 15 amino acids.

The table lists this clonotype with many counts. This chain joins TRBV5-1 and TRBJ1-3; a weak D match, TRBD1 (5 bases). Trimming shortened V by 1 base and J by 3 bases, and 8 bases separated the two germline ends. CDR1 and CDR2 (germline): SGHRS, YFSETQ. CDR3 length: 14 amino acids. CDR3 coding DNA: TGCGCCAGCAGCTTGCGAGGGGTTGGAAACACCATATATTTT. This encodes CASSLRGVGNTIYF.

This clonotype turned up a few times. V gene TRBV9 combines with J gene TRBJ2-7; 9 nucleotides match TRBD2. Trimming at V came to 3 bases and at J to 3 bases, leaving 7 bases not matched to a gene. Germline CDR1 SGDLS, CDR2 YYNGEE. This CDR3 contains 15 residues. CDR3 sequence (DNA): TGTGCCAGCAGCGCCGGCGGGACTAGCCACTACGAGCAGTACTTC. It encodes CASSAGGTSHYEQYF.

The count of this clonotype is one. A far larger clone lies a single base away; this is likely a read error. DNA for the CDR3: TGTGCCAGCAGCTCAGGAAGTCCTTTGAGGAGTGAGCAGTTCTTC. Its protein product is CASSSGSPLRSEQFF. The chain couples TRBV7-8 to TRBJ2-1, with D unresolved. Germline lookup yields CDR1 SGHVS and CDR2 FQNEAQ. The CDR3 contains 15 residues. Trimming took 4 bases from V and 9 from J, leaving 19 bases between them. Looking up the rest from reference TRBV7-8 and TRBJ2-1 gives the full variable domain: GAGVSQSPRYKVAKRGQDVALRCDPISGHVSLFWYQQALGQGPEFLTYFQNEAQLDKSGLPSDRFFAERPEGSVSTLKIQRTQQEDSAVYLCASSSGSPLRSEQFFGPGTRLTVL.

This clonotype occurred many times. The CDR3 DNA reads TGTGCCAGCAGCACAACGGGGGGCGCGCATGGCTACACCTTC. Translated: CASSTTGGAHGYTF. V usage is TRBV12-3 or TRBV12-4 and J usage is TRBJ1-2, with D possibly TRBD1 on 6 matching bases. Trimming removed 6 bases from V and 6 bases from J, with 17 bases in between. The CDR3 covers 14 residues.

This clonotype was picked up many times. The CDR3 DNA reads as TGTGCCAGCAGTGAAGCGAGGTCCGTGAACACTGAAGCTTTCTTT. It specifies CASSEARSVNTEAFF. The J gene is TRBJ1-1, the V gene TRBV2; D is unclear. The V and J ends lost 0 bases and 0 bases respectively, with 8 bases between them. The CDR3 is made up of 15 amino acids. Germline CDR1 and CDR2: SNHLY and FYNNEI.

There are many counts of this clonotype. Here the CDR3 reads CSASGGQYEQYF. The CDR3 DNA sequence: TGCAGTGCTAGCGGGGGACAATACGAGCAGTACTTC. This rearrangement joins TRBV20-1 to TRBJ2-7; D tentatively fits TRBD1 or TRBD2 (6 bases each). The germline V gene encodes CDR1 DFQATT and CDR2 SNEGSKA (reference sequence). The CDR3 extends over 12 amino acids. V lost 3 bases and J 4 bases, leaving 10 bases between the germline ends.

This clonotype was seen repeatedly, ten times or more. CDR3 sequence reads: CASREGGATGELFF. The CDR3, as DNA: TGTGCCAGCAGGGAGGGGGGGGCCACCGGGGAGCTGTTTTTT. This chain joins TRBV28 and TRBJ2-2; perhaps TRBD2 as D (7 bases). The CDR3 has 14 amino acids. Germline V gives CDR1 MDHEN, CDR2 SYDVKM. Trimming took 6 bases from V and 4 from J, leaving 12 bases between them.

Ten or more counts support this clonotype. The chain uses TRBV20-1 and TRBJ2-3; D possibly corresponds to TRBD2 (7 bases). The CDR3 runs 15 residues. The V and J ends lost 6 bases and 5 bases respectively, with 21 bases between them. Germline assignment: CDR1 DFQATT and CDR2 SNEGSKA (reference sequence). The CDR3 region is CSAVHMGGAGDTQYF. The DNA of the CDR3 is TGCAGTGCCGTTCATATGGGGGGGGCGGGAGATACGCAGTATTTT.

The chain links TRBV11-2 to TRBJ2-7, with D possibly matching TRBD2 (5 bases). Germline V CDR1 and CDR2: SGHAT, FQNNGV. The CDR3 has 14 amino acids. V shed 1 base and J shed 7 bases, with 14 bases lying between them. CDR3 coding DNA: TGTGCCAGCAGCTTAGCGTTCTTTTCGGGGGAGCAGTACTTC. Translation gives CASSLAFFSGEQYF.

On this clonotype: This likely stems from a read error, as it lies one base from a far larger clone. The chain links TRBV5-8 to TRBJ2-6, with 12 bases that match TRBD2. Germline CDR1 and CDR2: SGHTS and YDEGEE. This CDR3 comprises 16 residues. CDR3 residues: CASRLAGGSGANVPTF. The CDR3 DNA sequence: TGTGCCAGCAGACTAGCGGGGGGCTCTGGGGCCAACGTCCCGACTTTC.

This clonotype showed up many times. The chain has TRBV20-1 and TRBJ1-4, with D perhaps TRBD1 (5 bases). The CDR3 has 14 residues. V was shortened by 6 bases and J by 8 bases, with 19 bases between the two germline ends. The germline V gene encodes CDR1 DFQATT and CDR2 SNEGSKA (reference sequence). The CDR3 region has the DNA TGCAGTGCCGGGCTGGTGGCGCCAGGGGAAAAACTGTTTTTT. The encoded protein is CSAGLVAPGEKLFF.

Regarding this clonotype: At one end, the junction sequence differs from germline, possibly due to a read error. The chain has TRBV6-6 and TRBJ2-1; a weak D match, TRBD2 (6 bases). Germline CDR1 is MNHNY and CDR2 is SVGAGI (reference sequence). This CDR3 is built from 14 residues. The CDR3 sequence: CASSYRRGGDEQFF. The DNA for the CDR3 is TGCGCCAGCAGTTACCGACGGGGAGGCGATGAGCAGTTCTTC.

This clonotype appeared many times. The genes are TRBV7-3 and TRBJ2-7; TRBD2 aligns across 9 bases. The CDR3 covers 15 residues. Germline lookup yields CDR1 SGHTA and CDR2 FQGTGA. V shed 4 bases and J 3 bases; nucleotides not matched to a gene: 7. In DNA, the CDR3 is TGTGCCAGCAGCTCCTCAGCGGGGGGAATCTACGAGCAGTACTTC. This encodes CASSSSAGGIYEQYF.

This rearrangement joins TRBV10-3 to TRBJ1-1; D perhaps matches TRBD1 (5 bases). The CDR3 runs to 12 residues. Per the germline V gene, CDR1 is ENHRY and CDR2 is SYGVKD. The V gene lost 2 bases and the J gene lost 8 bases, with 9 bases spanning the gap. CDR3 residues: CAISEAQGEAFF. CDR3 DNA: TGTGCCATCAGTGAGGCCCAGGGAGAAGCTTTCTTT.

This clonotype was seen only a few times. Mismatch with germline at one junction end may stem from a read error. V usage is TRBV5-6 and J usage is TRBJ2-7; 9 bases are a match to TRBD1. This CDR3 has 12 amino acids. CDR1 SGHDT and CDR2 YYEEEE come from the germline V gene. In nucleotides, the CDR3 is TGTGCCAGCAGCCTCAGAGCCGGGACAGGGTTGTTC. It specifies CASSLRAGTGLF. Together with reference TRBV5-6 and TRBJ2-7, the CDR3 gives the full variable domain: DAGVTQSPTHLIKTRGQQVTLRCSPKSGHDTVSWYQQALGQGPQFIFQYYEEEERQRGNFPDRFSGHQFPNYSSELNVNALLLGDSALYLCASSLRAGTGLFGPGTRLTVT.

This clonotype was recorded at least ten times. The CDR3 DNA reads TGCGCCAGCAGCCGACTAGCTGTCACAGATACGCAGTATTTT. Its protein is CASSRLAVTDTQYF. This chain connects TRBV4-1 to TRBJ2-3, with 7 nucleotides matching TRBD2. This CDR3 spans 14 amino acids. The J segment lost 2 bases and the V segment lost 4 bases, leaving 3 bases of the junction unmatched. The germline V gene has CDR1 MGHRA and CDR2 YSYEKL.

This clonotype was detected many times. This may arise from a read error, as a much more abundant clone is one base away. The rearrangement uses TRBV4-3 and TRBJ1-4; D gene unclear. CDR3 length: 15 amino acids. Germline CDR1 is LGHNA and CDR2 is YSLEER. The CDR3 DNA is TGCGCCAGCAGCCTGGGCAGGTCCCGGGATGAAAAACGGTTTTTT. This encodes CASSLGRSRDEKRFF.

By sample fraction, this clonotype is medium-sized. This chain connects TRBV7-9 to TRBJ2-1, with D hard to call. The CDR3 is 12 residues long. V lost 3 bases, J lost 6 bases, and 6 bases lay in between. The germline gives CDR1 SEHNR, CDR2 FQNEAQ (reference sequence). CDR3 sequence reads: CASSFSPNEQFF. Here the CDR3 DNA reads TGTGCCAGCAGCTTCTCCCCCAATGAGCAGTTCTTC.

This clonotype was counted ten times or more. The rearrangement joins TRBV5-1 to TRBJ2-1; D is perhaps TRBD1 (6 bases). Trimming pared 4 bases from V and 2 bases from J, leaving 16 bases between. The CDR3 runs 16 residues. The germline V gene encodes CDR1 SGHRS and CDR2 YFSETQ. The CDR3 here is CASSPLDRNPYNEQFF. DNA of the CDR3: TGCGCCAGCAGCCCGCTGGACAGAAACCCCTACAATGAGCAGTTCTTC. The full variable domain, in which reference TRBV5-1 and TRBJ2-1 provide the parts outside the CDR3, is KAGVTQTPRYLIKTRGQQVTLSCSPISGHRSVSWYQQTPGQGLQFLFEYFSETQRNKGNFPGRFSGRQFSNSRSEMNVSTLELGDSALYLCASSPLDRNPYNEQFFGPGTRLTVL.

This clonotype has just a few counts. The chain combines TRBV20-1 with TRBJ1-5; D unresolved. The CDR3 covers 16 residues. Germline V gene data show CDR1 as DFQATT and CDR2 as SNEGSKA (reference sequence). V shed 0 bases and J shed 1 base, with 13 bases lying between them. The DNA for the CDR3 is TGCAGTGCTAGAGAGGTTACGGAGACAAGCAATCAGCCCCAGCATTTT. It encodes CSAREVTETSNQPQHF.

The chain carries TRBV5-1 and TRBJ2-2; D is unclear. V lost 2 bases, J lost 4 bases, and 9 bases lay in between. The CDR3 runs to 14 residues. From germline, CDR1 is SGHRS and CDR2 YFSETQ. This CDR3 reads CASSFLSFTGELFF. The CDR3 DNA reads TGCGCCAGCAGCTTCCTGAGTTTCACCGGGGAGCTGTTTTTT.

This clonotype was seen many times. The chain links TRBV20-1 to TRBJ1-1, with no clear D. Germline lookup yields CDR1 DFQATT and CDR2 SNEGSKA (reference sequence). V gave up 6 bases and J gave up 3 bases, with 8 bases separating them. This CDR3 is 11 amino acids long. The CDR3 loop is CSAPLHTEAFF. The CDR3 bases are TGCAGTGCCCCTTTGCACACTGAAGCTTTCTTT.

A remark on this clonotype: This likely came from a read error, as a far larger clone is one base away. The chain uses TRBV6-5 and TRBJ2-1; the D is unclear. Deletions cut 5 bases from V and 8 bases from J, with 7 bases between. From germline, CDR1 is MNHEY and CDR2 SVGAGI. This CDR3 has 11 residues. CDR3 in DNA: TGTGCCAGCAGTGGAAGTGATGAGCAGTTCTTC. This sequence encodes CASSGSDEQFF.

This clonotype was detected ten times or more. This chain links TRBV30 with TRBJ2-7, with D maybe TRBD1 (6 bases). The CDR3 is made up of 13 amino acids. Germline CDR1 and CDR2: GTSNPN and SVGIG (reference sequence). V lost 0 bases and J lost 3, with 9 bases in between. CDR3 sequence (DNA): TGTGCCTGGAGTGTAGGACAGATCTACGAGCAGTACTTC. Encoded protein: CAWSVGQIYEQYF.

This clonotype has at least ten counts. This rearrangement joins TRBV10-3 to TRBJ1-5, with a weak D call TRBD1 (5 bases). CDR1 and CDR2 (germline): ENHRY, SYGVKD. The CDR3 extends over 14 amino acids. Trimming removed 2 bases from V and 4 bases from J, with 9 bases in between. The CDR3 spells CAISEQGGNQPQHF. The CDR3 DNA reads as TGTGCCATCAGTGAGCAGGGAGGGAATCAGCCCCAGCATTTT.